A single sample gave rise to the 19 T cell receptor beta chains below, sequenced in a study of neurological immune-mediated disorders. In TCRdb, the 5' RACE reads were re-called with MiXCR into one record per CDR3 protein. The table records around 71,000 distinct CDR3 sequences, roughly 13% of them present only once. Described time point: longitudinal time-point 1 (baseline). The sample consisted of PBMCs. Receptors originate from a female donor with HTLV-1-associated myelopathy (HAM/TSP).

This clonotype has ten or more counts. The CDR3 is CASNTPTWRGATDTQYF. CDR3 nucleotide sequence: TGTGCCAGCAACACCCCGACGTGGCGGGGGGCCACAGATACGCAGTATTTT. The chain couples TRBV7-8 to TRBJ2-3; TRBD2 matches 8 bases. In germline, CDR1 is SGHVS, CDR2 FQNEAQ. V lost 7 bases, J lost 2 bases, and 14 bases stayed unmatched. The length of the CDR3 is 17 residues.

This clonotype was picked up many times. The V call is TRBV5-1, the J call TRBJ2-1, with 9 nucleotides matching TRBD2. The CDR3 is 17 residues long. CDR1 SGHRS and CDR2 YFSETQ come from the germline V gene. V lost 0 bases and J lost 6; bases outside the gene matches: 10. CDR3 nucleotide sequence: TGCGCCAGCAGCTTGGGGGCGGGGGGGCCTATTCTCAATGAGCAGTTCTTC. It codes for CASSLGAGGPILNEQFF.

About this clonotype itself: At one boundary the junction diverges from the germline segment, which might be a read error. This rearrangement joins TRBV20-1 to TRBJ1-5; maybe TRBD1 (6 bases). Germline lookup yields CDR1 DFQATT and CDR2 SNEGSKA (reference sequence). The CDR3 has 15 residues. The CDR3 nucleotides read TGCAGTGCAAGAGGGGGAGGGGGGAGCAATCAGCCCCAGCATTTT. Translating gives CSARGGGGSNQPQHF.

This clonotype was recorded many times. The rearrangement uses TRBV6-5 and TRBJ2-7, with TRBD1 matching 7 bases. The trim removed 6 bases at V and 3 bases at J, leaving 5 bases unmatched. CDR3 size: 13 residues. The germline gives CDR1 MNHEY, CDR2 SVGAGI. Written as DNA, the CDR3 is TGTGCCAGCAGACGGACAGGACGCTACGAGCAGTACTTC. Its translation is CASRRTGRYEQYF.

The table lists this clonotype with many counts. The CDR3 sequence: CASSGLSTDTQYF. In DNA, the CDR3 is TGTGCCAGCAGTGGACTTAGCACAGATACGCAGTATTTT. The chain joins TRBV5-8 to TRBJ2-3; tentative D call: TRBD2 (5 bases). Trimming stripped 5 bases from V and 0 bases from J, with 7 bases between. The CDR3 contains 13 residues. Germline V lookup: CDR1 SGHTS, CDR2 YDEGEE.

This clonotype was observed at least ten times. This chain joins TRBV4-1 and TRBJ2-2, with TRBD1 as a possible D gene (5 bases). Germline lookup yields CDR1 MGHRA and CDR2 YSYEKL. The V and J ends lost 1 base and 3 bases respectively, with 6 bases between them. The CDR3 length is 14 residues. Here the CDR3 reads CASSQGGDTGELFF. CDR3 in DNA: TGCGCCAGCAGCCAAGGGGGCGACACCGGGGAGCTGTTTTTT.

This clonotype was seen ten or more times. The CDR3 here is CASSSNPGQGYEQYF. For the CDR3, the DNA is TGTGCCAGCAGCTCAAACCCGGGACAGGGCTACGAGCAGTACTTC. This chain uses TRBV7-9 with TRBJ2-7; 9 positions match TRBD1. There are 15 residues in the CDR3. The junction had 7 bases not matched to a gene; V was cut back by 4 bases and J by 3 bases. Germline values: CDR1 SEHNR, CDR2 FQNEAQ (reference sequence). The full variable domain, in which reference TRBV7-9 and TRBJ2-7 provide the parts outside the CDR3, is DTGVSQNPRHKITKRGQNVTFRCDPISEHNRLYWYRQTLGQGPEFLTYFQNEAQLEKSRLLSDRFSAERPKGSFSTLEIQRTEQGDSAMYLCASSSNPGQGYEQYFGPGTRLTVT.

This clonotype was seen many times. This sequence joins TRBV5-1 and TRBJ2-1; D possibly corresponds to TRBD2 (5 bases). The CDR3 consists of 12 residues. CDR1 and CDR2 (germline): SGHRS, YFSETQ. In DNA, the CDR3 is TGCGCTTCGACGGGGATATACAATGAGCAGTTCTTC. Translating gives CASTGIYNEQFF.

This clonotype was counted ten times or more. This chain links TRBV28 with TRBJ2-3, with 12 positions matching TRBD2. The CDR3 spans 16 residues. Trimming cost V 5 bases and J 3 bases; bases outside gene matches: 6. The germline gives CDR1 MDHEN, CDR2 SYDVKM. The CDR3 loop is CASSTRLAGETDTQYF. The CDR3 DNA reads TGTGCCAGCAGTACCAGACTAGCGGGGGAGACAGATACGCAGTATTTT.

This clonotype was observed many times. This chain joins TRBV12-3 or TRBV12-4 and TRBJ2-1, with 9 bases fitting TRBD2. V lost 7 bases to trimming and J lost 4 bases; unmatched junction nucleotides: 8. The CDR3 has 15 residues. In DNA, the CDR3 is TGTGCCAGCACTGCAGCGGGGGGTGGATACAATGAGCAGTTCTTC. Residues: CASTAAGGGYNEQFF.

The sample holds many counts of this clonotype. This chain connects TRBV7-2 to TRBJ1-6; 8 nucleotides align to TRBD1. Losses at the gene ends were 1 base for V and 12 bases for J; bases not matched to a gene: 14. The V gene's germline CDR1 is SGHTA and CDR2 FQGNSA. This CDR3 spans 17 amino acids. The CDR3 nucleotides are TGTGCCAGCAGCTTAGAAAGTTACGGACAGGGCCTCCGACCCCTCCACTTT. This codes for CASSLESYGQGLRPLHF.

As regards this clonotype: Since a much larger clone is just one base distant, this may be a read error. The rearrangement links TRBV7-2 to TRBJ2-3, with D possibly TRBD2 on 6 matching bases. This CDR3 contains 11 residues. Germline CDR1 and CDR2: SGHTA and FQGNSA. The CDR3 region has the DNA TGTGACAGCAGCTTAGCGGACTTTTCTGTCTTT. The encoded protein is CDSSLADFSVF.

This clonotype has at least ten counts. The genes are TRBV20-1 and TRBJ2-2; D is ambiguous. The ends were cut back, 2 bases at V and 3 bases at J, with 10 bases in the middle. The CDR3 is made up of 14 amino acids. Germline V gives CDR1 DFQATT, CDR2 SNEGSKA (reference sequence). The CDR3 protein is CSARSMSDTGELFF. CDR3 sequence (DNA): TGCAGTGCTAGAAGTATGTCAGACACCGGGGAGCTGTTTTTT.

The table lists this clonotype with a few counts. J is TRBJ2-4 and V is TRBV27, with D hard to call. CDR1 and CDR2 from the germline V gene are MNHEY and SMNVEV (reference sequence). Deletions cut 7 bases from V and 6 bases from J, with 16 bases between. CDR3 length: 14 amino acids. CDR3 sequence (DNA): TGTGCCAGCACTCCTCCTGGCCTCGTAAACATTCAGTACTTC. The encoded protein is CASTPPGLVNIQYF.

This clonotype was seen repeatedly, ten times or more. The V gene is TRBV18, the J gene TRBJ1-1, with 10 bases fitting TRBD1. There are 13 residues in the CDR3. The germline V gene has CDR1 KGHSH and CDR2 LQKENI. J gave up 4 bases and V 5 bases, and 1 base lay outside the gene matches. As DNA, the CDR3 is TGTGCCAGCTCATGGGACAGGGGCACTGAAGCTTTCTTT. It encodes CASSWDRGTEAFF.

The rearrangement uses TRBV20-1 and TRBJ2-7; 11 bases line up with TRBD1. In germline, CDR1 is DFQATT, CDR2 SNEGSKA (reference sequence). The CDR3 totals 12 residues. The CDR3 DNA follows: TGCAGGCTGGACAGGGGGCTCAACGAGCAGTACTTC. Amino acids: CRLDRGLNEQYF.

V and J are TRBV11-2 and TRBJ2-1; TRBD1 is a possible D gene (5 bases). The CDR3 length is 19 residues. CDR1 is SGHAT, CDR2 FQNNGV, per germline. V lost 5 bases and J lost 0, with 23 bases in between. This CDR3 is CASSQRVGDAASSYNEQFF. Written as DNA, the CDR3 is TGTGCCAGCAGCCAAAGGGTAGGGGATGCAGCAAGCTCCTACAATGAGCAGTTCTTC. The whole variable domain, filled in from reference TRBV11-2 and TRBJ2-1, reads EAGVAQSPRYKIIEKRQSVAFWCNPISGHATLYWYQQILGQGPKLLIQFQNNGVVDDSQLPKDRFSAERLKGVDSTLKIQPAKLEDSAVYLCASSQRVGDAASSYNEQFFGPGTRLTVL.

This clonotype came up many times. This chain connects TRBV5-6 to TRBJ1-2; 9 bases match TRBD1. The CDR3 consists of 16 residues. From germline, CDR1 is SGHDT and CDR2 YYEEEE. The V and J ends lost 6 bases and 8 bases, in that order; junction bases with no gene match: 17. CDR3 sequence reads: CASIRDRAPLYNGYTF. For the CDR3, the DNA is TGTGCCAGCATCCGGGACAGGGCACCCCTTTATAACGGCTACACCTTC.

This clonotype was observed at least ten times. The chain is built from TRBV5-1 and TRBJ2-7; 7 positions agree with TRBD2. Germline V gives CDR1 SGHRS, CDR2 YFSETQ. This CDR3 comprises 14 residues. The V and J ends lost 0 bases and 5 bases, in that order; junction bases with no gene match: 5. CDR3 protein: CASSLAAGRHEQYF. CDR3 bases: TGCGCCAGCAGCTTGGCGGCCGGGAGGCACGAGCAGTACTTC. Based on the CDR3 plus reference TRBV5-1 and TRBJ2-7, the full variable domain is KAGVTQTPRYLIKTRGQQVTLSCSPISGHRSVSWYQQTPGQGLQFLFEYFSETQRNKGNFPGRFSGRQFSNSRSEMNVSTLELGDSALYLCASSLAAGRHEQYFGPGTRLTVT.